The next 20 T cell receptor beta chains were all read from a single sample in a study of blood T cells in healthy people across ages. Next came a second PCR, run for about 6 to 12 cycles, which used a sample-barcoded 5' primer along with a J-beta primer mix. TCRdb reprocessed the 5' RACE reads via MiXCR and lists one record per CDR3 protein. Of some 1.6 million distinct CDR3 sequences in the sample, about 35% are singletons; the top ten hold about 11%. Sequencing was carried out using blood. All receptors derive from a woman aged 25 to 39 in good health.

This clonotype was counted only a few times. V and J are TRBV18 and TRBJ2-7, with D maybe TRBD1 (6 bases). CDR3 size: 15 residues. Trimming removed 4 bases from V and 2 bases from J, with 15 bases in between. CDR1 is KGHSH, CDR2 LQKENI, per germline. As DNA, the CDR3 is TGTGCCAGCTCACGCTTACAAGGACAGACCTACGAGCAGTACTTC. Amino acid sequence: CASSRLQGQTYEQYF.

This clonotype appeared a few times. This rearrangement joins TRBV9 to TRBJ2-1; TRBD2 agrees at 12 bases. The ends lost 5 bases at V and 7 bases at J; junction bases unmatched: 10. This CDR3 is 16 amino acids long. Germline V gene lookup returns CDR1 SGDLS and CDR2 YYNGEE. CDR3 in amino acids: CASSPASGGARNEQFF. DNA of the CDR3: TGTGCCAGCAGTCCTGCTAGCGGGGGGGCGAGGAATGAGCAGTTCTTC.

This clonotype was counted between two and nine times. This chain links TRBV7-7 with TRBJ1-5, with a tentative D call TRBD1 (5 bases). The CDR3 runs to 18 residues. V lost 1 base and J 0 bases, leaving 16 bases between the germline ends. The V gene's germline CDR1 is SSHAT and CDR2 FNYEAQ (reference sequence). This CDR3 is CASSLGSQGRYSNQPQHF. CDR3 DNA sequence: TGTGCCAGCAGCTTAGGATCCCAGGGTCGGTATAGCAATCAGCCCCAGCATTTT.

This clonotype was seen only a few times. The CDR3 nucleotides read TGTGCCAGCAGTTTTGATTTCCGGAGCTCCTACAATGAGCAGTTCTTC. As protein: CASSFDFRSSYNEQFF. This chain joins TRBV12-3 or TRBV12-4 and TRBJ2-1; D not resolved. The V end was cut by 3 bases, the J end by 0 bases, with 12 bases between. The CDR3 runs to 16 residues.

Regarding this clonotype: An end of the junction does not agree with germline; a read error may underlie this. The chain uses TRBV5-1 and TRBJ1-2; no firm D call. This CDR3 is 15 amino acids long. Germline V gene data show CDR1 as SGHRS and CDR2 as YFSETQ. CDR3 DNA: TGTGCCAGCAGCTTGGCGGCAGACTCCGTCGGTGGCTACACCTTC. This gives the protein CASSLAADSVGGYTF.

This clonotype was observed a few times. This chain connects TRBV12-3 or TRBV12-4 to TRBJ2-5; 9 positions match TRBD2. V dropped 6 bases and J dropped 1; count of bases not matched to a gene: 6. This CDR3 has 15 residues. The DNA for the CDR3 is TGTGCCAGCAGCCTAGCGGGAACGTCCCAAGAGACCCAGTACTTC. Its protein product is CASSLAGTSQETQYF.

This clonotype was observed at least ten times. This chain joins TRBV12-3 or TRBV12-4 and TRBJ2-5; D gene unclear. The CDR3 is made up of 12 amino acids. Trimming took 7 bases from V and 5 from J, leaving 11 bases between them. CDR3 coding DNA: TGTGCCAGCACATCGGAAGCGGAGACCCAGTACTTC. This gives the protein CASTSEAETQYF.

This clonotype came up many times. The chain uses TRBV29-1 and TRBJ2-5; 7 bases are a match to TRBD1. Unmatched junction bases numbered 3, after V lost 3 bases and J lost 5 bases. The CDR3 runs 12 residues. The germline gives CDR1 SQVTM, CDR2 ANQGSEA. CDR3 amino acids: CSVDSGGETQYF. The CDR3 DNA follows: TGCAGCGTTGATTCAGGGGGTGAGACCCAGTACTTC.

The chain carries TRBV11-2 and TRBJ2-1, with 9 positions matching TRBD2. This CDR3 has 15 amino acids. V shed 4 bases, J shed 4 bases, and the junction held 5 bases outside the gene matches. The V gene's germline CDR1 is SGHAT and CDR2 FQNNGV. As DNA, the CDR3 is TGTGCCAGCAGCTACCCGACTAGCGGTTACAATGAGCAGTTCTTC. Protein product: CASSYPTSGYNEQFF.

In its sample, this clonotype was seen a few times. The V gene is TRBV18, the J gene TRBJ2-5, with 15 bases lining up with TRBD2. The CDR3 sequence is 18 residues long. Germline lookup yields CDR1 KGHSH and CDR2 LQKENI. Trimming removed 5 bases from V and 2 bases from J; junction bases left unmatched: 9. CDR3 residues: CASSAGLAGGPLQETQYF. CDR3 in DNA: TGTGCCAGCTCAGCGGGACTAGCGGGGGGACCGCTACAAGAGACCCAGTACTTC.

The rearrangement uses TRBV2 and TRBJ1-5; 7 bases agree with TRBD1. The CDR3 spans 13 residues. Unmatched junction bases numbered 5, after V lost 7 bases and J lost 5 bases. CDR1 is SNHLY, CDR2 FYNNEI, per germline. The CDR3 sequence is CASNRQGHQPQHF. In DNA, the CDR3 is TGTGCCAGCAACAGACAGGGTCATCAGCCCCAGCATTTT.

The DNA of the CDR3 is TGCGCCAGCAGCTTTCTCACGGGAGGAAAAAACATTCAGTACTTC. The encoded protein is CASSFLTGGKNIQYF. The chain uses TRBV5-1 and TRBJ2-4; 7 nucleotides align to TRBD2. J gave up 4 bases and V 2 bases, and 6 bases lay outside the gene matches. Germline V lookup: CDR1 SGHRS, CDR2 YFSETQ. The CDR3 runs to 15 residues.

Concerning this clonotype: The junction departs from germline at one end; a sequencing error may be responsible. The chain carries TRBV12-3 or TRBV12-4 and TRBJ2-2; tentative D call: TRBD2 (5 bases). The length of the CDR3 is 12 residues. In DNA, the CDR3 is TGTGCCAGCAGGCAGAACACCGGGGTGCTGTTTTTT. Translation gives CASRQNTGVLFF.

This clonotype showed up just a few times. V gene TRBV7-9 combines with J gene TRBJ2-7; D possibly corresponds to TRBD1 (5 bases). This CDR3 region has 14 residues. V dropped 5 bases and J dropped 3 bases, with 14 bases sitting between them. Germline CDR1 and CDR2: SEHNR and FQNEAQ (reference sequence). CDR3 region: CASSRVDRHYEQYF. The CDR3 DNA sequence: TGTGCCAGCAGCCGCGTCGACAGACACTACGAGCAGTACTTC.

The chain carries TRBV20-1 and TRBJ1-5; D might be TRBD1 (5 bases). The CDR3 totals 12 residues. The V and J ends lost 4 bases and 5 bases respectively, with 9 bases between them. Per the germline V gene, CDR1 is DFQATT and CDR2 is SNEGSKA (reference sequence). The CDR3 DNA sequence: TGCAGTGCTATGGGGCCGGATCAGCCCCAGCATTTT. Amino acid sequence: CSAMGPDQPQHF.

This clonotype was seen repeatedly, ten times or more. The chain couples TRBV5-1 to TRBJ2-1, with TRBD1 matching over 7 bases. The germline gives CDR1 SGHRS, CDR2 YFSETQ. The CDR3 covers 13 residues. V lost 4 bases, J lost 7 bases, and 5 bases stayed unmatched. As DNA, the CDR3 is TGCGCCAGCAGCCTAGAACAGGGGAATGAGCAGTTCTTC. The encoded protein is CASSLEQGNEQFF. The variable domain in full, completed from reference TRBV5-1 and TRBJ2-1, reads KAGVTQTPRYLIKTRGQQVTLSCSPISGHRSVSWYQQTPGQGLQFLFEYFSETQRNKGNFPGRFSGRQFSNSRSEMNVSTLELGDSALYLCASSLEQGNEQFFGPGTRLTVL.

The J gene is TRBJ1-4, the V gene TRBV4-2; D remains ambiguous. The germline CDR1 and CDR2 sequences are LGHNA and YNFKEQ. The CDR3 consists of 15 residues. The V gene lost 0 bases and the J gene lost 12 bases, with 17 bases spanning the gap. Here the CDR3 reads CASSQEELIPVELFF. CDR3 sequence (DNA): TGTGCCAGCAGCCAAGAGGAACTGATCCCAGTTGAACTGTTTTTT.

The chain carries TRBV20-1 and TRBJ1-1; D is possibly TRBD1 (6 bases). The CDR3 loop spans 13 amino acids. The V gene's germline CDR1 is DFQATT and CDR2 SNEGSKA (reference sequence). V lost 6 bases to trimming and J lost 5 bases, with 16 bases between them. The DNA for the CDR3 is TGCAGTGCCGAGCATGGGGGGCGGACTGAAGCTTTCTTT. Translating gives CSAEHGGRTEAFF.

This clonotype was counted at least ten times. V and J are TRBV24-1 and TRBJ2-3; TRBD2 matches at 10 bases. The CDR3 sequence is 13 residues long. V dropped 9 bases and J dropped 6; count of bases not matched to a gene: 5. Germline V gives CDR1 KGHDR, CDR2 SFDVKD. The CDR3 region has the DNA TGTGCCACCCCCGGGACTAGCGCGGATACGCAGTATTTT. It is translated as CATPGTSADTQYF.

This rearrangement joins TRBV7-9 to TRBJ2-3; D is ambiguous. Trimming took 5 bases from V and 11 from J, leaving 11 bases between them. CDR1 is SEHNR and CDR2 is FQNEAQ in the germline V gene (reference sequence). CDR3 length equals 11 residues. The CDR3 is CASSPAKEQYF. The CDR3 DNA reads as TGTGCCAGCAGCCCAGCAAAGGAGCAGTATTTT.